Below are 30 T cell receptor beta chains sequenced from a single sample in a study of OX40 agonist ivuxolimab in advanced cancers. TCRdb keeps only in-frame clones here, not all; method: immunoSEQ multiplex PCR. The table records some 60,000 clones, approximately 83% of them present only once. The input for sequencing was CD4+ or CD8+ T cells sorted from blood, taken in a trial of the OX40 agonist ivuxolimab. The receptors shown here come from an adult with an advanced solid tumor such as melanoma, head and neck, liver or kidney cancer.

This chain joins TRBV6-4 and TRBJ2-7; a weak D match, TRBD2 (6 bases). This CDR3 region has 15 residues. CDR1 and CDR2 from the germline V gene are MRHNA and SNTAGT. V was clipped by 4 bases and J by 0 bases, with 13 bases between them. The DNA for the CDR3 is TGTGCCAGCAGTGGTCGCCTAGCGACCTCCTACGAGCAGTACTTC. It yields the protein CASSGRLATSYEQYF.

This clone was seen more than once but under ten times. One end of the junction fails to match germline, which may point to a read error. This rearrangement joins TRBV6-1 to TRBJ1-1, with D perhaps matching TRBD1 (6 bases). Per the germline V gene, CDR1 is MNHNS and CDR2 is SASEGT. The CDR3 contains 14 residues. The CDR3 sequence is CASTERGADTEAFF. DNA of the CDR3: TGTGCCAGCACTGAACGGGGGGCGGACACTGAAGCTTTCTTT.

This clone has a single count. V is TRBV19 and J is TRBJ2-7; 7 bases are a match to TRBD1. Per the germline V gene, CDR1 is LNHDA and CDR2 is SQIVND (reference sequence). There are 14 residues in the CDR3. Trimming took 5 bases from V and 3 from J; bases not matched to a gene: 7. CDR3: CASSAGTAYYEQYF. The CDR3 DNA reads TGTGCCAGTAGTGCCGGGACAGCCTACTACGAGCAGTACTTC.

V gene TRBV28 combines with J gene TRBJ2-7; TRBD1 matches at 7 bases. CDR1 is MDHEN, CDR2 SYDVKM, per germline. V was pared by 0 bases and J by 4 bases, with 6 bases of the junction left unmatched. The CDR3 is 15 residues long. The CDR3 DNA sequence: TGTGCCAGCAGTTTATGGATACAGGGGATATACGAGCAGTACTTC. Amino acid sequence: CASSLWIQGIYEQYF.

The CDR3 DNA reads as TGTGCCAGTAGTCGACAGGGGGCAGGAGATACGCAGTATTTT. The encoded protein is CASSRQGAGDTQYF. The V and J genes are TRBV19 and TRBJ2-3; the match to TRBD1 covers 10 bases. Germline loops: CDR1 LNHDA, CDR2 SQIVND (reference sequence). With 5 bases clipped from V and 5 bases from J, the junction kept 4 bases outside the gene matches. The CDR3 totals 14 residues.

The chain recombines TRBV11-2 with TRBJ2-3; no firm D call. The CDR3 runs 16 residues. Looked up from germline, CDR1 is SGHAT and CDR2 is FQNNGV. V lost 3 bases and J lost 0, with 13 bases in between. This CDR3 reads CASSLESNPSTDTQYF. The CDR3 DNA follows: TGTGCCAGCAGCTTGGAATCGAACCCTAGCACAGATACGCAGTATTTT. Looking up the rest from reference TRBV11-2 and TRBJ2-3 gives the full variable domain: EAGVAQSPRYKIIEKRQSVAFWCNPISGHATLYWYQQILGQGPKLLIQFQNNGVVDDSQLPKDRFSAERLKGVDSTLKIQPAKLEDSAVYLCASSLESNPSTDTQYFGPGTRLTVL.

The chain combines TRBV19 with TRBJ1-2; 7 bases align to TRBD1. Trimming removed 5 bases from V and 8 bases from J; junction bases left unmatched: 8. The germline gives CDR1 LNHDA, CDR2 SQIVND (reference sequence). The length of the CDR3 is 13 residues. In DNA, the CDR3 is TGTGCCAGTAGTCCGACAGGGATGGGCGGCTACACCTTC. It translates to CASSPTGMGGYTF. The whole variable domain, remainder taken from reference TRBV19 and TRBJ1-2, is DGGITQSPKYLFRKEGQNVTLSCEQNLNHDAMYWYRQDPGQGLRLIYYSQIVNDFQKGDIAEGYSVSREKKESFPLTVTSAQKNPTAFYLCASSPTGMGGYTFGSGTRLTVV.

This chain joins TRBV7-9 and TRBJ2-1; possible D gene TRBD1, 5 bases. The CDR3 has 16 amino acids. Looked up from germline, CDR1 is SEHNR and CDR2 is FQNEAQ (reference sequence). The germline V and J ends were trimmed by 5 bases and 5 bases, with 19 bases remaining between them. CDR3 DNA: TGTGCCAGCAGCCCTGTGGGCAGGGCAGGGAACAATGAGCAGTTCTTC. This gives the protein CASSPVGRAGNNEQFF.

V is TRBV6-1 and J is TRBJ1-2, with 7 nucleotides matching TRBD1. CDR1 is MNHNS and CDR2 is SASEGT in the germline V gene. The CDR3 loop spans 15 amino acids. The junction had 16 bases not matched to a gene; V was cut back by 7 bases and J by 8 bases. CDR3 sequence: CASTLFPQGPGGYTF. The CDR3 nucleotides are TGTGCCAGCACCCTGTTCCCACAGGGGCCGGGGGGCTACACCTTC.

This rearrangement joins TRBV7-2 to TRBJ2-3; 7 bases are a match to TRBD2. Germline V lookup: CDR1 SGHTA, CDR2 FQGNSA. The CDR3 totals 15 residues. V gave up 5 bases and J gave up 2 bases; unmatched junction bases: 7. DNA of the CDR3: TGTGCCAGCAGCCCACGAGCGGGGCTCACAGATACGCAGTATTTT. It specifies CASSPRAGLTDTQYF.

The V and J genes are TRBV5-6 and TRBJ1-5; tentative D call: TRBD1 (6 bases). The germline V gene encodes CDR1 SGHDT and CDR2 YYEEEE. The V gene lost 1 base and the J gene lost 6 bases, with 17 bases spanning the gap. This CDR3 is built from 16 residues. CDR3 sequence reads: CASSLSGDRWGQPQHF. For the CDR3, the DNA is TGTGCCAGCAGCTTGTCGGGTGACAGGTGGGGTCAGCCCCAGCATTTT.

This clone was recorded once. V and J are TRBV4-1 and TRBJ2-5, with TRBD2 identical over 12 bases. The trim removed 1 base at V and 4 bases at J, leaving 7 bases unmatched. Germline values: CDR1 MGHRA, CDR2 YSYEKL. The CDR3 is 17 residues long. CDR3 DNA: TGCGCCAGCAGCCAAGCGCTAGCGGGGGGGGGAGGAGAGACCCAGTACTTC. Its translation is CASSQALAGGGGETQYF.

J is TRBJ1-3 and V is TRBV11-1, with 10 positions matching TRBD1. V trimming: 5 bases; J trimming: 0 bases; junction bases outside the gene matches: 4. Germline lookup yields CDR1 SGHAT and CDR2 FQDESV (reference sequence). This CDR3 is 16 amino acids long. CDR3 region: CASSNRDRGSGNTIYF. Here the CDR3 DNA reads TGTGCCAGCAGCAACCGGGACAGGGGCTCTGGAAACACCATATATTTT.

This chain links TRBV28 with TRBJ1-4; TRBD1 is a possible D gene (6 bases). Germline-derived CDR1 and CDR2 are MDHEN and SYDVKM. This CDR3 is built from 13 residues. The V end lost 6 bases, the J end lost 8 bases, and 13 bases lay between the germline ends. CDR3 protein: CASRGGQREKLFF. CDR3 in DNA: TGTGCCAGCAGAGGCGGACAGCGCGAAAAACTGTTTTTT.

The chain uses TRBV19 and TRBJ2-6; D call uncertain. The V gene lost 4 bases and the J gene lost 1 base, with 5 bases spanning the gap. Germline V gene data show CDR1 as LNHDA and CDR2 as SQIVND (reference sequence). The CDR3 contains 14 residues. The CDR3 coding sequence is TGTGCCAGTAGTACCCAGTCTGGGGCCAACGTCCTGACTTTC. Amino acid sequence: CASSTQSGANVLTF.

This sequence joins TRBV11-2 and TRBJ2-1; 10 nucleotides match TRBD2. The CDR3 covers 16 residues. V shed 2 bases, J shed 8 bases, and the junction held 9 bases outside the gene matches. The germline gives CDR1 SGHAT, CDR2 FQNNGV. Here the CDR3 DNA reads TGTGCCAGCAGCTTATTGGCGGGACTAGCGTTCGATGAGCAGTTCTTC. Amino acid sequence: CASSLLAGLAFDEQFF.

CDR3 bases: TGTGCCAGCAGACTCTTAGCGGGGGCCTACGAGCAGTACTTC. As protein: CASRLLAGAYEQYF. This rearrangement joins TRBV6-5 to TRBJ2-7, with 9 positions matching TRBD2. V gave up 6 bases and J gave up 2 bases; unmatched junction bases: 5. Germline CDR1 reads MNHEY; CDR2 reads SVGAGI. CDR3 length: 14 residues.

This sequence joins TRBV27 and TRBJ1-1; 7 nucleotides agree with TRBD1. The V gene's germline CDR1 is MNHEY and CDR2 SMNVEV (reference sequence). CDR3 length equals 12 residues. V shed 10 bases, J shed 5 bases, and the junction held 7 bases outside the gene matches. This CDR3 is CATRQGETEAFF. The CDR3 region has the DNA TGTGCCACCAGACAGGGAGAGACTGAAGCTTTCTTT.

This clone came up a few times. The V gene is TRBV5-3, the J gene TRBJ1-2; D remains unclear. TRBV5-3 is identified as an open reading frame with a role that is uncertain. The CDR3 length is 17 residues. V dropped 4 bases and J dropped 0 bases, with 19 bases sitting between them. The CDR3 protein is CARSIHKGPHANYGYTF. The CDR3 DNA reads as TGTGCCAGAAGCATTCATAAAGGACCGCACGCTAACTATGGCTACACCTTC.

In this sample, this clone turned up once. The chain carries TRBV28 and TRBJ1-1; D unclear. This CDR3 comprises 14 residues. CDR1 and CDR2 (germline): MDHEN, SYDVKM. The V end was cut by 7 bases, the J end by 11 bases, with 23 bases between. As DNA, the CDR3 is TGTGCCAGCATCGGCACGCGCCCCGGGATTGGCGCTTTCTTT. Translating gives CASIGTRPGIGAFF. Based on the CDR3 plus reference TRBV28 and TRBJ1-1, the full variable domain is DVKVTQSSRYLVKRTGEKVFLECVQDMDHENMFWYRQDPGLGLRLIYFSYDVKMKEKGDIPEGYSVSREKKERFSLILESASTNQTSMYLCASIGTRPGIGAFFGQGTRLTVV.

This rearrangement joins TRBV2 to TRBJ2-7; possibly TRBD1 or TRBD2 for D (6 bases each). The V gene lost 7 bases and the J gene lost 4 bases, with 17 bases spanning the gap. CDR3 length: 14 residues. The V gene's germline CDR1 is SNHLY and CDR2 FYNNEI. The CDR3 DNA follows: TGTGCCAGCAACCTTTTAGGGGGGATTTACGAGCAGTACTTC. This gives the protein CASNLLGGIYEQYF.

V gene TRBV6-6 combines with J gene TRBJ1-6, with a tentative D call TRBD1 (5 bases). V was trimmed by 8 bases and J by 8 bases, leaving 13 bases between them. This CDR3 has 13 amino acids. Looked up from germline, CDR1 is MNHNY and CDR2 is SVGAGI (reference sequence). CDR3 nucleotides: TGTGCCAGCCGAGGCGGACAAGATTCACCCCTCCACTTT. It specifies CASRGGQDSPLHF.

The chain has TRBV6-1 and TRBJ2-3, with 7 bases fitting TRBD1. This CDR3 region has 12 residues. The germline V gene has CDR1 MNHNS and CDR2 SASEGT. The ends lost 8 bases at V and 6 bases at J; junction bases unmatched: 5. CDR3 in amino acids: CASGGQADTQYF. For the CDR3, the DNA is TGTGCCAGCGGAGGACAGGCGGATACGCAGTATTTT.

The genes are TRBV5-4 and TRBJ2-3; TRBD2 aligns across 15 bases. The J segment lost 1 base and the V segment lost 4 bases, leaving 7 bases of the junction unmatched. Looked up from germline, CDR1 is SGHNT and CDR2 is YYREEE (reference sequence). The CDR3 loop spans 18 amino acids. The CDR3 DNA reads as TGTGCCAGCAGCAGGGGACTAGCGGGGGGAGGTGGCACAGATACGCAGTATTTT. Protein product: CASSRGLAGGGGTDTQYF.

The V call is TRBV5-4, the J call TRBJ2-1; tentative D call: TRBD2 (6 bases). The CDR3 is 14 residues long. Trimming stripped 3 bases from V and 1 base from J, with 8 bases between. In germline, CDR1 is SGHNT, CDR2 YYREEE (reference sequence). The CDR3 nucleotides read TGTGCCAGCAGCTCGGGGGTTTCCTACAATGAGCAGTTCTTC. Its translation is CASSSGVSYNEQFF.

The CDR3 region has the DNA TGTGCCAGCAGCCCGACGGGGGCGGGCACAGATACGCAGTATTTT. Its protein product is CASSPTGAGTDTQYF. J is TRBJ2-3 and V is TRBV7-9, with D perhaps TRBD1 or TRBD2 (6 bases each). Deletions cut 5 bases from V and 1 base from J, with 13 bases between. The CDR3 has 15 residues. CDR1 is SEHNR and CDR2 is FQNEAQ in the germline V gene (reference sequence). Using reference TRBV7-9 and TRBJ2-3 for the parts outside the CDR3, the full variable domain is DTGVSQNPRHKITKRGQNVTFRCDPISEHNRLYWYRQTLGQGPEFLTYFQNEAQLEKSRLLSDRFSAERPKGSFSTLEIQRTEQGDSAMYLCASSPTGAGTDTQYFGPGTRLTVL.

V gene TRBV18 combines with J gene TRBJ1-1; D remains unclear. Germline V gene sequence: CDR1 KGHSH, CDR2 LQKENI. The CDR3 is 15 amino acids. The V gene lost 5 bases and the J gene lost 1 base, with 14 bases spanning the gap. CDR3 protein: CASSSGGSRNTEAFF. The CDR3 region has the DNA TGTGCCAGCTCATCCGGAGGGTCGCGGAACACTGAAGCTTTCTTT.

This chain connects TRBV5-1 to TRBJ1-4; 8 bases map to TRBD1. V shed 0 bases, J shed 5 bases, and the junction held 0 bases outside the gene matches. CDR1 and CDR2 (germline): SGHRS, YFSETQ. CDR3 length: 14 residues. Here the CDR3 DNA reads TGCGCCAGCAGCTTGGGGGACAGGAATGAAAAACTGTTTTTT. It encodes CASSLGDRNEKLFF.

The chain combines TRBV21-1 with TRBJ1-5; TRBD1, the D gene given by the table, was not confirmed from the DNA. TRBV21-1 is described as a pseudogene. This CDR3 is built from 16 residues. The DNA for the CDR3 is TGTGCCAGCAGCAAAGCGCGGGCAGGGGAACGTCAGCCCCAGCATTTT. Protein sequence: CASSKARAGERQPQHF.

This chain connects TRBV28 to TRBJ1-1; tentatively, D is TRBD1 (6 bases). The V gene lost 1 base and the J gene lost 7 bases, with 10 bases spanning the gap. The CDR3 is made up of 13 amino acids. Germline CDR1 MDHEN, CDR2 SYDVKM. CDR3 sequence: CASSLLGAIEAFF. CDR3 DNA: TGTGCCAGCAGTTTATTGGGGGCCATTGAAGCTTTCTTT.